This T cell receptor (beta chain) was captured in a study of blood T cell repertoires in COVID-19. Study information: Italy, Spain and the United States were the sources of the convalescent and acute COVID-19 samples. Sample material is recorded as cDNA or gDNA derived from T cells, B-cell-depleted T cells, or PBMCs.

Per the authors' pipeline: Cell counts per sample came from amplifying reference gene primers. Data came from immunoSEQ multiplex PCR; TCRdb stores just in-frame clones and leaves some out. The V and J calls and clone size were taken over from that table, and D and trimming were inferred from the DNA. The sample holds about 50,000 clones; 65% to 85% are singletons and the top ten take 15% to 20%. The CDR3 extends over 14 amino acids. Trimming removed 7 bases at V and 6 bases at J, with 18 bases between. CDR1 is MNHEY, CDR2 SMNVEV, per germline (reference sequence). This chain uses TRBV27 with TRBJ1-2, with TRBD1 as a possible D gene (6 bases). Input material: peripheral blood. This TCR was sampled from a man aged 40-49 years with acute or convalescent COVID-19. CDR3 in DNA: TGTGCCAGCACCTCGAAGGGGGATCGCGATGGCTACACCTTC. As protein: CASTSKGDRDGYTF.